These T cell receptor beta chains were read from a single sample in a study of CD4 T cells in relation to SARS-CoV-2 and coronaviruses. Generated by immunoSEQ multiplex PCR, the TCRdb table keeps only in-frame clones and is missing some. The repertoire holds around 69,000 clones, with around 93% as singletons. The sample taken for sequencing was naive CD4+ T cells from PBMCs. The source is a human donor in good health. CDR3s include the opening cysteine and the closing phenylalanine or tryptophan. A D gene is named only where the DNA matches it firmly. Where a row states a size, it is once, few, many or the class of an expanded clone; other rows omit it.

J gene: TRBJ1-1
V gene: TRBV20-1
D gene: TRBD1
clone size: once
CDR3 protein: CSASWPTGGLNTEAFF
CDR3 DNA: TGCAGTGCTAGTTGGCCAACAGGGGGGCTGAACACTGAAGCTTTCTTT

J gene: TRBJ2-7
V gene: TRBV4-1
D gene: -
clone size: -
CDR3 protein: CASSHQGLSPIYEQYF
CDR3 DNA: TGCGCCAGCAGCCATCAGGGACTCTCTCCCATCTACGAGCAGTACTTC

J gene: TRBJ2-7
V gene: TRBV28
D gene: -
clone size: -
CDR3 protein: CAGGTAYEQYF
CDR3 DNA: TGTGCCGGGGGAACAGCCTACGAGCAGTACTTC

J gene: TRBJ1-5
V gene: TRBV6-5
D gene: -
clone size: once
CDR3 protein: CASSSSTLSNQPQHF
CDR3 DNA: TGTGCCAGCAGTTCTTCCACCCTTAGCAATCAGCCCCAGCATTTT

J gene: TRBJ2-2
V gene: TRBV13
D gene: -
clone size: -
CDR3 protein: CASSHGGRASIWYTGELFF
CDR3 DNA: TGTGCCAGCAGTCACGGTGGAAGGGCTTCGATTTGGTACACCGGGGAGCTGTTTTTT

J gene: TRBJ2-7
V gene: TRBV11-1
D gene: TRBD2
clone size: -
CDR3 protein: CASSPKTSGNIYEQYF
CDR3 DNA: TGTGCCAGCAGCCCGAAGACTAGCGGGAATATCTACGAGCAGTACTTC

J gene: TRBJ2-1
V gene: TRBV9
D gene: -
clone size: -
CDR3 protein: CASSVAPNSETNNEQFF
CDR3 DNA: TGTGCCAGCAGCGTAGCCCCGAATTCTGAAACTAACAATGAGCAGTTCTTC

J gene: TRBJ1-1
V gene: TRBV21-1
D gene: -
clone size: -
CDR3 protein: CASSKGWGGLNTEAFF
CDR3 DNA: TGTGCCAGCAGCAAAGGTTGGGGGGGTTTGAACACTGAAGCTTTCTTT

J gene: TRBJ2-3
V gene: TRBV21-1
D gene: -
clone size: -
CDR3 protein: CARIIKEREYGEEIPDKEDTQYF
CDR3 DNA: TGTGCCCGCATTATTAAGGAGCGGGAGTACGGGGAGGAGATACCCGATAAAGAGGATACGCAGTATTTT

J gene: TRBJ2-7
V gene: TRBV5-1
D gene: -
clone size: -
CDR3 protein: CASSLVGGSSYEQYF
CDR3 DNA: TGCGCCAGCAGCTTGGTGGGTGGCAGTTCCTACGAGCAGTACTTC

J gene: TRBJ2-7
V gene: TRBV3-1/TRBV3-2
D gene: TRBD1
clone size: few
CDR3 protein: CASSQSTGGRYEQYF
CDR3 DNA: TGTGCCAGCAGCCAGTCCACAGGGGGGAGGTACGAGCAGTACTTC

J gene: TRBJ2-5
V gene: TRBV28
D gene: -
clone size: -
CDR3 protein: CASSRFSPSTGAQYF
CDR3 DNA: TGTGCCAGCAGTCGTTTCAGCCCCTCGACGGGGGCCCAGTACTTC

J gene: TRBJ1-5
V gene: TRBV5-6
D gene: -
clone size: few
CDR3 protein: CASSFRGYSNQPQHF
CDR3 DNA: TGTGCCAGCAGCTTTCGGGGCTATAGCAATCAGCCCCAGCATTTT

J gene: TRBJ2-3
V gene: TRBV28
D gene: TRBD2
clone size: -
CDR3 protein: CASSPEIPGTRDTQYF
CDR3 DNA: TGTGCCAGCAGTCCCGAAATCCCGGGGACTAGAGATACGCAGTATTTT

J gene: TRBJ1-1
V gene: TRBV29-1
D gene: -
clone size: once
CDR3 protein: CSAKGVSLHTEAFF
CDR3 DNA: TGCAGCGCCAAAGGGGTCAGCCTCCACACTGAAGCTTTCTTT

J gene: TRBJ2-1
V gene: TRBV19
D gene: TRBD2
clone size: -
CDR3 protein: CASTPGRLAEYNEQFF
CDR3 DNA: TGTGCCAGTACTCCAGGGAGGCTAGCGGAGTACAATGAGCAGTTCTTC

J gene: TRBJ2-7
V gene: TRBV7-3
D gene: -
clone size: few
CDR3 protein: CATPYEQYF
CDR3 DNA: TGTGCCACCCCCTACGAGCAGTACTTC

J gene: TRBJ1-2
V gene: TRBV30
D gene: TRBD1
clone size: -
CDR3 protein: CAWSVKDRVVGYTF
CDR3 DNA: TGTGCCTGGAGTGTCAAGGACAGGGTTGTTGGCTACACCTTC